A single sample gave rise to the 22 T cell receptor beta chains below, sequenced in a study of cytomegalovirus exposure and HLA in healthy donors. Primers for the PCR totalled 60 Vbeta and 13 Jbeta. TCRdb's table, derived via immunoSEQ multiplex PCR, lists solely in-frame clones and lacks some. The sample carries around 150,000 clones, around 84% recorded once. Sequences were obtained from PBMCs. All receptors come from a boy younger than 10 in good health and CMV-seronegative.

This clone was picked up a small number of times. This chain links TRBV19 with TRBJ1-1, with D maybe TRBD1 (6 bases). V was cut by 8 bases and J by 0 bases, with 10 bases left in between. This CDR3 contains 13 residues. CDR1 is LNHDA, CDR2 SQIVND, per germline (reference sequence). The CDR3 DNA reads as TGTGCCAGTTCGGACAGACTGAACACTGAAGCTTTCTTT. Encoded protein: CASSDRLNTEAFF.

The chain combines TRBV7-3 with TRBJ2-7, with TRBD1 matching over 9 bases. Germline CDR1 SGHTA, CDR2 FQGTGA. V lost 5 bases, J lost 7 bases, and 9 bases stayed unmatched. The CDR3 consists of 14 residues. The CDR3 nucleotides read TGTGCCAGCAGCCCTGGACAGGGGTCCCTAGAGCAGTACTTC. It specifies CASSPGQGSLEQYF.

The chain recombines TRBV27 with TRBJ2-2, with 7 bases identical to TRBD1. The V gene's germline CDR1 is MNHEY and CDR2 SMNVEV (reference sequence). The junction had 10 bases not matched to a gene; V was cut back by 7 bases and J by 5 bases. The CDR3 is 15 amino acids. The CDR3: CASTLRGQATGELFF. The CDR3 DNA reads as TGTGCCAGCACCCTAAGGGGGCAGGCGACCGGGGAGCTGTTTTTT.

The chain has TRBV7-2 and TRBJ2-5, with D hard to call. Trimming stripped 2 bases from V and 1 base from J, with 11 bases between. Germline assignment: CDR1 SGHTA and CDR2 FQGNSA. The CDR3 contains 15 residues. CDR3 nucleotides: TGTGCCAGCAGCTTAACCGCTCGGGTCCAAGAGACCCAGTACTTC. Translating it yields CASSLTARVQETQYF.

This clone occurred a few times. J is TRBJ2-1 and V is TRBV2; 9 bases line up with TRBD1. After removal of 7 bases from V and 8 bases from J, the junction contained 9 bases not matched to a gene. The CDR3 has 14 residues. Germline CDR1 is SNHLY and CDR2 is FYNNEI. Written as DNA, the CDR3 is TGTGCCAGCATAATCGACAGGGGGTTCGATGAGCAGTTCTTC. Translating gives CASIIDRGFDEQFF.

The V call is TRBV10-3, the J call TRBJ1-1; D not certain. V lost 3 bases and J 2 bases, leaving 13 bases between the germline ends. The CDR3 is 15 amino acids. The germline gives CDR1 ENHRY, CDR2 SYGVKD. CDR3 in DNA: TGTGCCATCAGTGACCGGTCAACTAGAAACACTGAAGCTTTCTTT. Amino acids: CAISDRSTRNTEAFF.

The chain couples TRBV11-3 to TRBJ2-7; 12 bases are a match to TRBD2. In germline, CDR1 is SGHNT, CDR2 YENEEA. The junction had 3 bases not matched to a gene; V was cut back by 1 base and J by 2 bases. The CDR3 is 16 residues long. This CDR3 is CASSLGLAGGPYEQYF. The CDR3 DNA reads as TGTGCCAGCAGCTTAGGGCTAGCGGGAGGGCCCTACGAGCAGTACTTC. The variable domain in full, completed from reference TRBV11-3 and TRBJ2-7, reads EAGVVQSPRYKIIEKKQPVAFWCNPISGHNTLYWYLQNLGQGPELLIRYENEEAVDDSQLPKDRFSAERLKGVDSTLKIQPAELGDSAVYLCASSLGLAGGPYEQYFGPGTRLTVT.

To note about this clone: The junction departs from germline at one end; a sequencing error may be responsible. The chain carries TRBV5-8 and TRBJ2-7; D remains unclear. The CDR3 has 12 residues. Germline CDR1 and CDR2: SGHTS and YDEGEE. CDR3 DNA: TGTGCCAGTAGCTTGGATAGATTCGAGCAGTACTTC. Encoded protein: CASSLDRFEQYF.

The CDR3 nucleotides read TGTGCCAGTAGTATCACGAGGAACACTGAAGCTTTCTTT. Translating gives CASSITRNTEAFF. The J gene is TRBJ1-1, the V gene TRBV19, with D uncertain. This CDR3 region has 13 residues. V lost 3 bases and J 1 base, leaving 6 bases between the germline ends. CDR1 and CDR2 (germline): LNHDA, SQIVND (reference sequence).

The V and J genes are TRBV11-1 and TRBJ2-1; a weak D match, TRBD1 (5 bases). CDR1 SGHAT and CDR2 FQDESV come from the germline V gene (reference sequence). Trimming cost V 5 bases and J 4 bases, with 6 bases left between them. The CDR3 runs 12 residues. CDR3 region: CASSRQYNEQFF. The CDR3 DNA reads as TGTGCCAGCAGCCGACAGTACAATGAGCAGTTCTTC.

This chain links TRBV5-1 with TRBJ1-1, with D perhaps matching TRBD1 (5 bases). Trimming pared 0 bases from V and 3 bases from J, leaving 18 bases between. This CDR3 has 17 residues. CDR1 SGHRS and CDR2 YFSETQ come from the germline V gene. CDR3 region: CASSLAFIGWGDTEAFF. For the CDR3, the DNA is TGCGCCAGCAGCTTGGCTTTCATCGGTTGGGGCGACACTGAAGCTTTCTTT.

This chain connects TRBV5-1 to TRBJ1-3; 7 bases fit TRBD1. CDR1 and CDR2 (germline): SGHRS, YFSETQ. The CDR3 runs to 15 residues. The V and J ends lost 0 bases and 9 bases, in that order; junction bases with no gene match: 9. CDR3 in amino acids: CASSLDIVEGATIYF. The CDR3 DNA follows: TGCGCCAGCAGCTTGGACATTGTAGAGGGGGCCACCATATATTTT.

As for this clone: A read error may account for a junction end that differs from germline. The gene calls are TRBV7-9 and TRBJ1-2, with TRBD1 identical over 8 bases. CDR3 length: 15 amino acids. Germline CDR1 and CDR2: SEHNR and FQNEAQ (reference sequence). The chain's CDR3 is CSSSQTGQDLYGYTF. CDR3 sequence (DNA): TGTTCCAGCAGCCAGACGGGACAGGACCTGTATGGCTACACCTTC.

V is TRBV4-2 and J is TRBJ2-7; 11 positions agree with TRBD2. The CDR3 has 16 amino acids. V was pared by 2 bases and J by 1 base, with 4 bases of the junction left unmatched. Germline V gene sequence: CDR1 LGHNA, CDR2 YNFKEQ. Here the CDR3 DNA reads TGTGCCAGCAGCCAACGGCTAGCGGGAGGATCCTACGAGCAGTACTTC. It is translated as CASSQRLAGGSYEQYF.

The rearrangement joins TRBV27 to TRBJ1-1; 12 nucleotides align to TRBD1. The CDR3 sequence is 16 residues long. The ends lost 6 bases at V and 5 bases at J; junction bases unmatched: 10. The germline V gene encodes CDR1 MNHEY and CDR2 SMNVEV (reference sequence). CDR3: CASRRGQGAIRTEAFF. The CDR3 region has the DNA TGTGCCAGCAGGCGGGGACAGGGGGCAATCAGAACTGAAGCTTTCTTT.

This clone has more than one count but fewer than ten. This chain uses TRBV9 with TRBJ1-3; D unresolved. The germline gives CDR1 SGDLS, CDR2 YYNGEE. The CDR3 extends over 16 amino acids. V lost 0 bases, J lost 1 base, and 11 bases lay in between. CDR3 nucleotides: TGTGCCAGCAGCGTAGCTCTGGGCTCATCTGGAAACACCATATATTTT. Translated, it gives CASSVALGSSGNTIYF.

V is TRBV28 and J is TRBJ1-1; TRBD1 is a possible D gene (6 bases). Germline CDR1 is MDHEN and CDR2 is SYDVKM. V lost 6 bases to trimming and J lost 6 bases, with 17 bases between them. This CDR3 is built from 14 residues. The CDR3 reads CASRRGASSAEAFF. Here the CDR3 DNA reads TGTGCCAGCAGGCGGGGGGCTTCTTCCGCTGAAGCTTTCTTT.

This sequence joins TRBV29-1 and TRBJ2-7, with 7 bases lining up with TRBD1. From germline, CDR1 is SQVTM and CDR2 ANQGSEA. The CDR3 extends over 14 amino acids. The V gene end was trimmed by 3 bases and the J gene end by 2 bases; junction bases not matched to a gene: 7. The CDR3: CSVEGQFPTYEQYF. In DNA form, the CDR3 reads TGCAGCGTTGAGGGACAGTTCCCTACCTACGAGCAGTACTTC.

J is TRBJ1-5 and V is TRBV11-3; D is perhaps TRBD1 (6 bases). With 5 bases removed from V and 5 bases from J, the gap between germline ends came to 19 bases. Germline assignment: CDR1 SGHNT and CDR2 YENEEA. The CDR3 contains 16 residues. Here the CDR3 reads CASSQIRGGKHQPQHF. In DNA, the CDR3 is TGTGCCAGCAGCCAAATTAGGGGGGGTAAGCATCAGCCCCAGCATTTT. Drawing the rest from reference TRBV11-3 and TRBJ1-5, the complete variable domain is EAGVVQSPRYKIIEKKQPVAFWCNPISGHNTLYWYLQNLGQGPELLIRYENEEAVDDSQLPKDRFSAERLKGVDSTLKIQPAELGDSAVYLCASSQIRGGKHQPQHFGDGTRLSIL.

The count of this clone is one. This CDR3 is CASSLLVGGGGTDTQYF. Written as DNA, the CDR3 is TGTGCCAGCAGTCTACTCGTCGGCGGGGGAGGCACAGATACGCAGTATTTT. The gene calls are TRBV28 and TRBJ2-3; 7 bases are shared with TRBD2. The CDR3 spans 17 residues. Per the germline V gene, CDR1 is MDHEN and CDR2 is SYDVKM. V shed 5 bases and J 1 base; nucleotides not matched to a gene: 12.

The chain is built from TRBV9 and TRBJ2-1; D ambiguous. CDR1 SGDLS and CDR2 YYNGEE come from the germline V gene. The germline V and J ends were trimmed by 6 bases and 10 bases, with 14 bases remaining between them. The CDR3 runs to 12 residues. The CDR3 bases are TGTGCCAGCACCCTAAAGGAGTGGGAGCAGTTCTTC. It specifies CASTLKEWEQFF.

The rearrangement joins TRBV7-8 to TRBJ2-3; D gene uncertain. This CDR3 region has 14 residues. Germline CDR1 and CDR2: SGHVS and FQNEAQ. Trimming took 1 base from V and 6 from J, leaving 11 bases between them. DNA of the CDR3: TGTGCCAGCAGCTTAGGACGGTGGCGGGATACGCAGTATTTT. Its protein is CASSLGRWRDTQYF. Combining the CDR3 with reference TRBV7-8 and TRBJ2-3 gives the whole variable domain GAGVSQSPRYKVAKRGQDVALRCDPISGHVSLFWYQQALGQGPEFLTYFQNEAQLDKSGLPSDRFFAERPEGSVSTLKIQRTQQEDSAVYLCASSLGRWRDTQYFGPGTRLTVL.